These 13 T cell receptor beta chains were all obtained from the same sample, sequenced in a study of T cells in Graves' hyperthyroidism and ophthalmopathy. From RNA transcripts, TCR beta CDR3 regions were amplified. The primer set for the first-round RT-PCR of the TCR CDR3 was HTBI. TCRdb re-called the multiplex PCR reads with MiXCR, one entry per CDR3 protein. This table holds 250,000 to 300,000 distinct CDR3 sequences, about 17% found once. The sequenced sample consisted of blood. These receptors all stem from a woman aged 60 to 75 with Graves' ophthalmopathy.

In this sample, this clonotype turned up many times. The gene calls are TRBV11-2 and TRBJ2-5; 9 bases map to TRBD2. The CDR3 spans 15 residues. V was clipped by 3 bases and J by 7 bases; unmatched bases: 9. CDR1 is SGHAT and CDR2 is FQNNGV in the germline V gene. CDR3 residues: CASSFGLALGGTQYF. The CDR3 DNA follows: TGTGCCAGCAGCTTCGGACTAGCGTTGGGGGGGACCCAGTACTTC.

In its sample, this clonotype was seen many times. The chain links TRBV18 to TRBJ1-4; tentative D call: TRBD1 (6 bases). Trimming cost V 2 bases and J 11 bases, with 15 bases left between them. The CDR3 is 14 residues long. Per the germline V gene, CDR1 is KGHSH and CDR2 is LQKENI. The CDR3 coding sequence is TGTGCCAGCTCACCATCGGGGGCGGACATGAAACTGTTTTTT. Protein product: CASSPSGADMKLFF.

The table lists this clonotype with many counts. The chain couples TRBV7-2 to TRBJ2-1, with 7 bases identical to TRBD2. The trim removed 3 bases at V and 5 bases at J, leaving 4 bases unmatched. The CDR3 runs to 14 residues. Per germline, CDR1 SGHTA and CDR2 FQGNSA. CDR3 DNA: TGTGCCAGCAGCTTCGGGCTAGCGGACAATGAGCAGTTCTTC. This codes for CASSFGLADNEQFF.

This clonotype was detected only once. The V and J genes are TRBV5-4 and TRBJ1-2, with a weak D call TRBD1 (6 bases). This CDR3 is built from 14 residues. V was shortened by 3 bases and J by 2 bases, with 11 bases between the two germline ends. CDR1 and CDR2 (germline): SGHNT, YYREEE (reference sequence). The CDR3, as DNA: TGTGCCAGCAGCTCGGCGACAGGAAACTATGGCTACACCTTC. This sequence encodes CASSSATGNYGYTF.

The table lists this clonotype with a few counts. The rearrangement joins TRBV4-1 to TRBJ2-7; D is perhaps TRBD2 (5 bases). This CDR3 has 15 residues. Germline V gene lookup returns CDR1 MGHRA and CDR2 YSYEKL. V was trimmed by 0 bases and J by 9 bases, leaving 18 bases between them. CDR3 sequence: CASSQEPSSGYGQYF. The CDR3 nucleotides are TGCGCCAGCAGCCAAGAACCTAGCTCTGGGTATGGGCAGTACTTC.

The sample holds a few counts of this clonotype. This CDR3 is CASSQQGWGNQPQHF. The CDR3 coding sequence is TGTGCCAGCAGCCAACAGGGGTGGGGCAATCAGCCCCAGCATTTT. V usage is TRBV6-1 and J usage is TRBJ1-5; 7 bases align to TRBD1. The junction had 7 bases not matched to a gene; V was cut back by 6 bases and J by 2 bases. Germline V lookup: CDR1 MNHNS, CDR2 SASEGT. The CDR3 runs to 15 residues.

This clonotype has at least ten counts. The rearrangement uses TRBV28 and TRBJ1-2, with D perhaps matching TRBD1 (6 bases). The germline V gene encodes CDR1 MDHEN and CDR2 SYDVKM. The CDR3 consists of 13 residues. The V and J ends lost 3 bases and 5 bases respectively, with 10 bases between them. CDR3 nucleotides: TGTGCCAGCAGTTTCAGGGGCGGGTATGGCTACACCTTC. It translates to CASSFRGGYGYTF.

This clonotype was recorded many times. CDR3 loop: CASSYRGRSSYEQYF. CDR3 DNA sequence: TGTGCCAGCAGTTACAGGGGCCGGAGCTCCTACGAGCAGTACTTC. The rearrangement links TRBV6-5 to TRBJ2-7; weak D call: TRBD1 (5 bases). V lost 2 bases and J lost 0, with 11 bases in between. CDR1 is MNHEY and CDR2 is SVGAGI in the germline V gene. This CDR3 comprises 15 residues.

The chain has TRBV6-2 or TRBV6-3 and TRBJ2-7; 11 positions agree with TRBD2. The germline CDR1 and CDR2 sequences are MNHEY and SVGEGT. The V segment lost 2 bases and the J segment 0 bases; nucleotides outside the gene matches: 6. CDR3 length equals 17 residues. Here the CDR3 DNA reads TGTGCCAGCAGTTACACGTCTAGCGGGGGGAGCTCCTACGAGCAGTACTTC. Protein: CASSYTSSGGSSYEQYF.

In its sample, this clonotype was seen a few times. The chain has TRBV5-1 and TRBJ2-5; 7 nucleotides match TRBD2. Germline V gene sequence: CDR1 SGHRS, CDR2 YFSETQ. There are 13 residues in the CDR3. V lost 1 base to trimming and J lost 5 bases; unmatched junction nucleotides: 2. The CDR3 sequence is CASSLWRGETQYF. The CDR3 nucleotides are TGCGCCAGCAGCTTGTGGCGGGGGGAGACCCAGTACTTC.

This clonotype appeared a few times. The gene calls are TRBV12-3 or TRBV12-4 and TRBJ1-1, with D unclear. Trimming pared 6 bases from V and 1 base from J, leaving 9 bases between. The CDR3 has 13 amino acids. CDR3 residues: CASSSTWNTEAFF. The CDR3 DNA reads as TGTGCCAGCAGCTCTACATGGAACACTGAAGCTTTCTTT.

The V call is TRBV5-8, the J call TRBJ2-1, with 8 positions matching TRBD1. V trimming: 0 bases; J trimming: 10 bases; junction bases outside the gene matches: 9. The CDR3 contains 15 residues. Germline CDR1 SGHTS, CDR2 YDEGEE. The CDR3 spells CASSLVSGQGGEQFF. CDR3 coding DNA: TGTGCCAGCAGCTTGGTTTCTGGACAGGGAGGCGAGCAGTTCTTC.

This clonotype has just a few counts. As DNA, the CDR3 is TGTGCCAGCTCATCTACCGGACAGTACGGGGGCACCGGGGAGCTGTTTTTT. Amino acids: CASSSTGQYGGTGELFF. The chain recombines TRBV18 with TRBJ2-2, with D perhaps given as TRBD1 or TRBD2 (6 bases each). CDR1 KGHSH and CDR2 LQKENI come from the germline V gene. Trimming took 5 bases from V and 4 from J, leaving 20 bases between them. The CDR3 spans 17 residues.